This record concerns one TCR beta chain sequence. The data stem from a study of blood T cell repertoires in COVID-19. About the study: The cDNA or gDNA used as material had been derived from T cells, B-cell-depleted T cells, or PBMCs.

Original analysis: For nucleated cells, counts were estimated from reference gene primer amplification. Measured with immunoSEQ multiplex PCR; TCRdb has only the in-frame clones, and not every one. V and J calls and clone size are those listed in that table; D and trimming were worked out from the DNA. The sample lists over 300,000 clones, around four fifths occurring once. V lost 1 base, J lost 5 bases, and 14 bases lay in between. The CDR3 has 15 amino acids. Germline CDR1 reads SGHTA; CDR2 reads FQGNSA. The material sequenced was peripheral blood. V is TRBV7-2 and J is TRBJ1-1; D unresolved. This TCR derives from a woman in her forties or fifties with acute or convalescent COVID-19. The CDR3 spells CASSLGGLGGTEAFF. The CDR3 nucleotides read TGTGCCAGCAGCTTAGGAGGCCTAGGTGGGACTGAAGCTTTCTTT.